These T cell receptor beta chains were read from a single sample in a study of T cell responses to AZD1222 COVID-19 vaccine. Measured with immunoSEQ multiplex PCR; TCRdb has only the in-frame clones, and not every one. The table records 180,000 or so clones, more than 75% of them present only once. Sequences were derived from peripheral blood, sampled 28 days after the second AZD1222 dose. The receptors derive from an adult who received the AZD1222 COVID-19 vaccine. Both conserved end residues are part of each CDR3. D genes are given only for firm matches. Clone size is given for some rows only: seen once, a few or many times, or a class if the clone is expanded.

V	size	J	D	CDR3	DNA
TRBV28	NA	TRBJ2-7	TRBD2	CASSFGGRAWEQYF	TGTGCCAGCAGTTTTGGCGGGAGGGCCTGGGAGCAGTACTTC
TRBV28	NA	TRBJ2-2	NA	CASSLRGGGATGELFF	TGTGCCAGCAGCCTGCGGGGTGGGGGAGCCACCGGGGAGCTGTTTTTT
TRBV28	NA	TRBJ2-7	NA	CASGAGHSYEQYF	TGTGCCAGCGGGGCAGGGCACTCCTACGAGCAGTACTTC
TRBV19	NA	TRBJ1-2	NA	CASSMEGRANYGYTF	TGTGCCAGTAGTATGGAAGGGCGAGCTAACTATGGCTACACCTTC
TRBV2	NA	TRBJ1-6	NA	CASSEGSNSPLHF	TGTGCCAGCAGTGAAGGCAGTAATTCACCCCTCCACTTT
TRBV27	many	TRBJ2-3	TRBD1	CASSSARTGERDTQYF	TGTGCCAGCAGTTCGGCTAGGACAGGGGAGAGAGATACGCAGTATTTT
TRBV5-1	NA	TRBJ2-5	TRBD2	CATEPGGGYQETQYF	TGCGCCACCGAACCCGGGGGGGGGTACCAAGAGACCCAGTACTTC
TRBV7-9	NA	TRBJ1-5	NA	CASSLGPSSNQPQHF	TGTGCCAGCAGCCTGGGACCGAGTAGCAATCAGCCCCAGCATTTT
TRBV25-1	NA	TRBJ2-3	TRBD2	CASSEFTSGSSTDTQYF	TGTGCCAGCAGTGAATTTACTAGCGGATCTAGCACAGATACGCAGTATTTT
TRBV5-1	NA	TRBJ1-2	NA	CASSDGSSNYGYTF	TGCGCCAGCAGCGACGGGAGTTCTAACTATGGCTACACCTTC
TRBV5-1	NA	TRBJ2-7	NA	CASSPRGSAYEQYF	TGCGCCAGCAGCCCCCGGGGCAGCGCCTACGAGCAGTACTTC
TRBV11-2	NA	TRBJ1-2	TRBD1	CASSLMNPGQGVNYTF	TGTGCCAGCAGCTTAATGAACCCGGGACAGGGAGTAAACTACACCTTC
TRBV6-6	NA	TRBJ1-1	NA	CASNPRGEGTEAFF	TGTGCCAGCAACCCACGGGGCGAGGGGACTGAAGCTTTCTTT
TRBV16	NA	TRBJ2-1	NA	CASSDDRSLPNEQFF	TGTGCCAGCAGCGATGACCGGTCCCTGCCCAATGAGCAGTTCTTC
TRBV9	NA	TRBJ2-7	TRBD2	CASSGLAGGGEQYF	TGTGCCAGCAGCGGCCTAGCGGGAGGTGGAGAGCAGTACTTC
TRBV9	NA	TRBJ2-1	NA	CASSVGLDSYNEQFF	TGTGCCAGCAGCGTAGGACTGGACTCCTACAATGAGCAGTTCTTC
TRBV5-1	NA	TRBJ2-3	TRBD1	CASSPGTGSTDTQYF	TGCGCCAGCAGCCCCGGGACAGGAAGCACAGATACGCAGTATTTT
TRBV27	few	TRBJ1-1	NA	CASSPGLGGTEAFF	TGTGCCAGCAGTCCGGGCCTGGGGGGCACTGAAGCTTTCTTT
TRBV18	NA	TRBJ2-1	NA	CASSPPSQGHEQFF	TGTGCCAGCTCACCACCCTCTCAGGGCCATGAGCAGTTCTTC
TRBV6-5	once	TRBJ2-7	NA	CASTSPLRYEQYF	TGTGCCAGCACCTCCCCCCTTCGCTACGAGCAGTACTTC
TRBV5-8	NA	TRBJ1-3	NA	CASSFLGQSLSGNTIYF	TGTGCCAGCAGCTTCCTAGGACAGAGCCTCTCTGGAAACACCATATATTTT
TRBV6-5	NA	TRBJ2-2	NA	CASTGRATGELFF	TGTGCCAGCACGGGGAGAGCCACCGGGGAGCTGTTTTTT
TRBV18	NA	TRBJ2-5	NA	CASSPPWGERETQYF	TGTGCCAGCTCACCACCGTGGGGAGAACGAGAGACCCAGTACTTC
TRBV3-1/TRBV3-2	NA	TRBJ1-2	TRBD1	CASSQGPQGGWGYTF	TGTGCCAGCAGCCAAGGCCCCCAGGGGGGCTGGGGCTACACCTTC
TRBV27	once	TRBJ1-4	TRBD1	CASRTGTGRGNNEKLFF	TGTGCCAGCAGAACCGGGACAGGGCGTGGTAATAATGAAAAACTGTTTTTT
TRBV28	NA	TRBJ1-2	NA	CASSAQVSSYTF	TGTGCCAGCAGTGCACAGGTTTCTAGCTACACCTTC
TRBV28	NA	TRBJ1-5	NA	CASPPRAGAGNQPQHF	TGTGCCAGCCCCCCCCGGGCAGGGGCGGGCAATCAGCCCCAGCATTTT
TRBV5-1	NA	TRBJ2-6	TRBD1	CASRGQLSGANVLTF	TGCGCCAGCAGGGGACAGCTCTCTGGGGCCAACGTCCTGACTTTC
TRBV6-2/TRBV6-3	NA	TRBJ1-6	NA	CASSYPTFRNSPLHF	TGTGCCAGCAGTTACCCCACCTTCCGGAATTCACCCCTCCACTTT
TRBV27	once	TRBJ1-1	NA	CASSFGGEAFF	TGTGCCAGCAGTTTCGGGGGTGAAGCTTTCTTT
TRBV24-1	NA	TRBJ2-7	TRBD1	CATSDPGQGGYEQYF	TGTGCCACCAGTGACCCGGGACAGGGTGGCTACGAGCAGTACTTC
TRBV25-1	NA	TRBJ2-7	NA	CASRSIISYEQYF	TGTGCCAGCAGGTCCATAATCTCCTACGAGCAGTACTTC
TRBV3-1/TRBV3-2	NA	TRBJ2-3	TRBD2	CASSQEGGGTDTQYF	TGTGCCAGCAGCCAAGAGGGGGGGGGCACAGATACGCAGTATTTT
TRBV30	NA	TRBJ2-3	TRBD2	CAWSQTSGSPGDTQYF	TGTGCCTGGAGTCAGACTAGCGGGAGTCCTGGAGATACGCAGTATTTT
TRBV27	NA	TRBJ2-7	TRBD1	CATKRTGHYEQYF	TGTGCCACCAAACGGACAGGACACTACGAGCAGTACTTC
TRBV18	NA	TRBJ2-2	TRBD2	CASSRAGTSGYANTGELFF	TGTGCCAGCTCCCGGGCCGGGACTAGCGGGTACGCGAACACCGGGGAGCTGTTTTTT
TRBV6-5	NA	TRBJ2-7	TRBD2	CASRRTSGSYEQYF	TGTGCCAGCAGAAGGACTAGCGGGAGTTACGAGCAGTACTTC
TRBV28	NA	TRBJ2-6	NA	CASSLPRVGSGANVLTF	TGTGCCAGCAGTTTGCCCAGGGTTGGATCTGGGGCCAACGTCCTGACTTTC
TRBV5-1	few	TRBJ2-1	NA	CASRSQGDAYNEQFF	TGCGCCAGCCGCTCACAGGGTGACGCCTACAATGAGCAGTTCTTC
TRBV24-1	once	TRBJ2-5	NA	CATSDSRFQETQYF	TGTGCCACCAGTGATTCCCGGTTCCAAGAGACCCAGTACTTC
TRBV30	NA	TRBJ2-1	NA	CAWSATTYNEQFF	TGTGCCTGGAGTGCGACTACTTACAATGAGCAGTTCTTC
TRBV6-6	NA	TRBJ2-7	NA	CASSYLGQTYEQYF	TGTGCCAGCAGTTACCTCGGACAGACCTACGAGCAGTACTTC
TRBV4-3	NA	TRBJ2-2	NA	CASRSYTGELFF	TGCGCCAGCAGGTCTTACACCGGGGAGCTGTTTTTT
TRBV30	NA	TRBJ1-5	NA	CAWSLGGNQPQHF	TGTGCCTGGAGTTTGGGAGGGAATCAGCCCCAGCATTTT